Only one count was recorded for the clone carrying this TCR beta chain. The antigen remains undetermined. This CDR3 spans 10 amino acids. V was pared by 6 bases and J by 4 bases, with 4 bases between. Germline CDR1 is SNHLY and CDR2 is FYNNEI. The data were obtained in a study of CD8+CD57+ T cells in acquired aplastic anemia. Study-level results: For CD8+ Simpson's diversity, patients and controls showed no significant difference.

Investigators profiled TCR beta VDJ and CDR3 from genomic DNA template. From the reads, TCRdb called clonotypes with MiXCR, one entry per CDR3 protein. The repertoire includes around 190,000 distinct CDR3 sequences, around half of them detected once, and about 16% sits in the top ten. The sample taken for sequencing was sorted CD4+, CD8+, or CD8+CD57+ T cells (not recorded which) from PBMCs. The J gene is TRBJ2-7, the V gene TRBV2; D ambiguous. The TCR originated in a human donor in good health, serving as a control. This chain's CDR3 is CASSPYEQYF. The CDR3 DNA sequence: TGTGCCAGCAGCCCTTACGAGCAGTACTTC.